These 23 T cell receptor beta chains were all obtained from the same sample, sequenced in a study of T cell repertoires in cytomegalovirus infection. The antigens for these receptors are not known. In TCRdb, the reads were re-called with MiXCR into one record per CDR3 protein. The sample contains about 110,000 distinct CDR3 sequences, around 28% of which appear only once. The specimen was CD8+ T cells from cultured PBMCs, collected from culture after CMV antigen stimulation. The receptors were sampled from a human donor in good health (CMV status not recorded). Some clones in this sample may be carry-over from other donors' samples.

This clonotype was seen repeatedly, ten times or more. The chain joins TRBV12-3 or TRBV12-4 to TRBJ2-1, with no clear D. Trimming cost V 7 bases and J 0 bases, with 16 bases left between them. This CDR3 is built from 16 residues. The CDR3 DNA reads as TGTGCCAGCACCCCCTTCGGTGGCCTCTCCTACAATGAGCAGTTCTTC. This codes for CASTPFGGLSYNEQFF.

This clonotype has just a few counts. The chain carries TRBV6-2 or TRBV6-3 and TRBJ2-7; D remains ambiguous. The germline CDR1 and CDR2 sequences are MNHEY and SVGEGT. The CDR3 is made up of 13 amino acids. V lost 5 bases to trimming and J lost 2 bases, with 10 bases between them. This CDR3 reads CASSGWATYEQYF. In nucleotides, the CDR3 is TGTGCCAGCAGTGGGTGGGCGACCTACGAGCAGTACTTC.

The V and J genes are TRBV12-3 or TRBV12-4 and TRBJ1-1, with TRBD1 identical over 8 bases. CDR3 size: 13 residues. After removal of 9 bases from V and 5 bases from J, the junction contained 8 bases not matched to a gene. CDR3: CASDGQGGTEAFF. The CDR3 DNA reads TGTGCCAGTGACGGACAGGGAGGGACTGAAGCTTTCTTT.

This clonotype was detected only a few times. CDR3 in amino acids: CASSDVTAGFGEQYF. In DNA form, the CDR3 reads TGTGCCAGCAGCGACGTGACAGCGGGGTTTGGCGAGCAGTACTTC. The chain links TRBV7-9 to TRBJ2-7; TRBD2 agrees at 7 bases. The CDR3 runs to 15 residues. Germline values: CDR1 SEHNR, CDR2 FQNEAQ (reference sequence). V trimming: 5 bases; J trimming: 6 bases; junction bases outside the gene matches: 13.

This rearrangement joins TRBV24-1 to TRBJ2-2; D perhaps matches TRBD1 (6 bases). Per germline, CDR1 KGHDR and CDR2 SFDVKD. Trimming cost V 3 bases and J 7 bases, with 11 bases left between them. This CDR3 contains 14 residues. The CDR3 reads CATSDPSDSGELFF. CDR3 nucleotide sequence: TGTGCCACCAGTGATCCATCGGACAGCGGGGAGCTGTTTTTT.

In this sample, this clonotype turned up many times. The chain is built from TRBV6-1 and TRBJ2-2; D remains ambiguous. Germline V gene sequence: CDR1 MNHNS, CDR2 SASEGT. Trimming pared 6 bases from V and 6 bases from J, leaving 8 bases between. The CDR3 is made up of 12 amino acids. The CDR3 DNA reads as TGTGCCAGCAGCCCACATGCCGGGGAGCTGTTTTTT. Protein product: CASSPHAGELFF.

J is TRBJ1-5 and V is TRBV6-5; D unclear. The ends were cut back, 2 bases at V and 2 bases at J, with 7 bases in the middle. Per germline, CDR1 MNHEY and CDR2 SVGAGI. The CDR3 totals 14 residues. The CDR3 protein is CASSYGLGNQPQHF. For the CDR3, the DNA is TGTGCCAGCAGTTACGGACTGGGCAATCAGCCCCAGCATTTT.

This clonotype was detected many times. The chain recombines TRBV7-8 with TRBJ2-1; TRBD1 aligns across 8 bases. The CDR3 runs 16 residues. Germline CDR1 reads SGHVS; CDR2 reads FQNEAQ. Trimming took 5 bases from V and 5 from J; bases not matched to a gene: 11. This chain's CDR3 is CASSLLDRVAHNEQFF. The CDR3 DNA reads TGTGCCAGCAGCCTGTTGGACAGGGTAGCCCACAATGAGCAGTTCTTC.

This chain uses TRBV6-2 or TRBV6-3 with TRBJ1-1, with D possibly TRBD1 on 5 matching bases. The V gene's germline CDR1 is MNHEY and CDR2 SVGEGT. The length of the CDR3 is 19 residues. With 3 bases removed from V and 0 bases from J, the gap between germline ends came to 23 bases. In DNA form, the CDR3 reads TGTGCCAGCAGTTATCCTCTCCAGGGAGGAGGGGTTATGAACACTGAAGCTTTCTTT. Translating gives CASSYPLQGGGVMNTEAFF.

The rearrangement uses TRBV5-6 and TRBJ1-1, with D uncertain. The CDR3 totals 13 residues. Trimming took 4 bases from V and 1 from J, leaving 8 bases between them. Germline V CDR1 and CDR2: SGHDT, YYEEEE. CDR3 bases: TGTGCCAGCAGCCAATGGGGGAACACTGAAGCTTTCTTT. Protein product: CASSQWGNTEAFF.

The rearrangement links TRBV27 to TRBJ2-5; 7 bases map to TRBD2. Germline assignment: CDR1 MNHEY and CDR2 SMNVEV (reference sequence). The CDR3 runs to 13 residues. The ends lost 6 bases at V and 4 bases at J; junction bases unmatched: 5. The CDR3 here is CASSPGRVETQYF. The DNA for the CDR3 is TGTGCCAGCAGCCCGGGGAGGGTAGAGACCCAGTACTTC.

This clonotype turned up a few times. The V call is TRBV5-1, the J call TRBJ1-1, with D hard to call. Germline CDR1 reads SGHRS; CDR2 reads YFSETQ. This CDR3 has 15 residues. V was trimmed by 4 bases and J by 0 bases, leaving 13 bases between them. The DNA of the CDR3 is TGCGCCAGCAGCCAGGAGACCGACATGAACACTGAAGCTTTCTTT. As protein: CASSQETDMNTEAFF.

The chain links TRBV7-2 to TRBJ2-7; no firm D call. V shed 3 bases and J shed 3 bases, with 12 bases lying between them. There are 14 residues in the CDR3. CDR1 and CDR2 (germline): SGHTA, FQGNSA. CDR3 nucleotides: TGTGCCAGCAGCTTGGGCCAGGTTTTCTACGAGCAGTACTTC. This translates into CASSLGQVFYEQYF.

Concerning this clonotype itself: Because the CDR3's place on the DNA is in doubt, the DNA is left out and the CDR3 is given as listed by TCRdb. The V call is TRBV19, the J call TRBJ1-2; TRBD1 was called by the table and not checked on the DNA. The CDR3 comprises 13 residues, both ends counted. In germline, CDR1 is LNHDA, CDR2 SQIVND (reference sequence). CDR3 in amino acids: CATRTGRAYGCTF.

This clonotype was detected only a few times. The V call is TRBV6-7, the J call TRBJ1-2, with 7 positions matching TRBD1. TRBV6-7 is an ORF, and what it does is uncertain. The CDR3 has 17 residues. Unmatched junction bases numbered 8, after V lost 0 bases and J lost 1 base. The CDR3 DNA reads as TGTGCCAGCAGTTACTCCAGGGACAGATTGGGTAACTATGGCTACACCTTC. It codes for CASSYSRDRLGNYGYTF.

The sample holds many counts of this clonotype. The chain links TRBV7-9 to TRBJ2-4, with D possibly called TRBD1 or TRBD2 (5 bases each). The CDR3 runs to 16 residues. Germline lookup yields CDR1 SEHNR and CDR2 FQNEAQ (reference sequence). V was trimmed by 5 bases and J by 7 bases, leaving 21 bases between them. CDR3 sequence: CASSDRGQGLENIQYF. The DNA for the CDR3 is TGTGCCAGCAGCGACCGGGGCCAAGGGCTGGAGAACATTCAGTACTTC.

This clonotype was recorded at least ten times. The rearrangement links TRBV6-1 to TRBJ2-1, with unresolved D. Between the trimmed V and J ends, which lost 7 bases and 0 bases, there was a span of 13 bases. This CDR3 comprises 15 residues. Germline V gene data show CDR1 as MNHNS and CDR2 as SASEGT. CDR3: CASKDHSSSYNEQFF. The CDR3 DNA follows: TGTGCCAGCAAAGACCACTCGAGCTCCTACAATGAGCAGTTCTTC.

The chain couples TRBV28 to TRBJ2-7; D may be TRBD2 (5 bases). There are 14 residues in the CDR3. CDR1 is MDHEN and CDR2 is SYDVKM in the germline V gene. The ends were cut back, 4 bases at V and 3 bases at J, with 13 bases in the middle. The CDR3 DNA follows: TGTGCCAGCAGTTCGCCAGGACTGAGCTACGAGCAGTACTTC. Translated: CASSSPGLSYEQYF.

J is TRBJ2-1 and V is TRBV29-1; 8 bases fit TRBD2. The CDR3 has 17 amino acids. Germline V lookup: CDR1 SQVTM, CDR2 ANQGSEA. With V trimmed by 0 bases and J by 3 bases, 10 bases remained unmatched. CDR3 bases: TGCAGCGTTGAAGACACCGAGCGGGGGCTAAACTACAATGAGCAGTTCTTC. Translated: CSVEDTERGLNYNEQFF.

This chain joins TRBV7-6 and TRBJ2-7; the match to TRBD2 covers 10 bases. CDR1 and CDR2 from the germline V gene are SGHVS and FNYEAQ. This CDR3 is 15 amino acids long. The V segment lost 0 bases and the J segment 9 bases; nucleotides outside the gene matches: 8. CDR3 nucleotide sequence: TGTGCCAGCAGCTTAGCGGGGACTAGCGTAACCGGGCAGTACTTC. It codes for CASSLAGTSVTGQYF.

The chain combines TRBV23-1 with TRBJ2-2; 8 nucleotides match TRBD1. TRBV23-1 is noted as an ORF with a role that remains uncertain. This CDR3 has 18 amino acids. The ends lost 0 bases at V and 0 bases at J; junction bases unmatched: 6. This CDR3 is CASSQSIPGQANTGELFF. Here the CDR3 DNA reads TGCGCCAGCAGTCAATCAATACCGGGACAGGCGAACACCGGGGAGCTGTTTTTT.

The CDR3 sequence: CSVATGWFYGYTF. Written as DNA, the CDR3 is TGCAGCGTTGCGACAGGCTGGTTCTATGGCTACACCTTC. This rearrangement joins TRBV29-1 to TRBJ1-2; tentatively, D is TRBD1 (6 bases). CDR1 and CDR2 (germline): SQVTM, ANQGSEA. This CDR3 has 13 residues. Between the trimmed V and J ends, which lost 4 bases and 4 bases, there was a span of 13 bases.

This chain joins TRBV7-7 and TRBJ2-3, with D unresolved. The CDR3 extends over 13 amino acids. Between the trimmed V and J ends, which lost 3 bases and 5 bases, there was a span of 9 bases. Germline V CDR1 and CDR2: SSHAT, FNYEAQ (reference sequence). CDR3 in amino acids: CASSFGTGDTQYF. The CDR3 DNA follows: TGTGCCAGCAGCTTTGGTACGGGAGATACGCAGTATTTT.